This record covers a single TCR beta chain. Its target is unknown. Looked up from germline, CDR1 is SEHNR and CDR2 is FQNEAQ (reference sequence). The CDR3 is made up of 16 amino acids. V dropped 4 bases and J dropped 10; count of bases not matched to a gene: 16. Measured with immunoSEQ multiplex PCR; TCRdb has only the in-frame clones, and not every one. The sample includes fewer than 45,000 clones, around nine tenths of them seen just once. The data were taken from a study of OX40 agonist ivuxolimab in advanced cancers. Study-wide results and limits: Among the lowest peripheral clonal expansion occurred in 0.1-3.0 mg/kg partial responders.

The chain joins TRBV7-9 to TRBJ2-3; 8 positions agree with TRBD2. The starting material was CD4+ or CD8+ T cells sorted from blood, obtained in a trial of the OX40 agonist ivuxolimab. This clonotype originated in an adult with an advanced solid tumor such as melanoma, head and neck, liver or kidney cancer. CDR3 sequence reads: CASSSNWREARSSQYF. The CDR3 DNA sequence: TGTGCCAGCAGCTCCAACTGGCGGGAGGCCCGATCGTCGCAGTATTTT.